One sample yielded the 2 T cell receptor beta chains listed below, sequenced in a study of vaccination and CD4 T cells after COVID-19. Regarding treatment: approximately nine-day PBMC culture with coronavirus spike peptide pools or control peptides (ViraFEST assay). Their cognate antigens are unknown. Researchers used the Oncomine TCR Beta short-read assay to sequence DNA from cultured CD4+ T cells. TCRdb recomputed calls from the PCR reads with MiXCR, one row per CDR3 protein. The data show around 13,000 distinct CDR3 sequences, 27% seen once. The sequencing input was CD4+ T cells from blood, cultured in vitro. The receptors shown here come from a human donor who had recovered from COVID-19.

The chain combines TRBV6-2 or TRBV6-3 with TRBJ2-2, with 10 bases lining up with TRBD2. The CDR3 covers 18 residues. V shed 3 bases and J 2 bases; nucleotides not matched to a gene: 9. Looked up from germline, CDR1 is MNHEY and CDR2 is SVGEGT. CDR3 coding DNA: TGTGCCAGCAGTTATGGTGCTAGCGGGGGATTAAACACCGGGGAGCTGTTTTTT. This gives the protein CASSYGASGGLNTGELFF.

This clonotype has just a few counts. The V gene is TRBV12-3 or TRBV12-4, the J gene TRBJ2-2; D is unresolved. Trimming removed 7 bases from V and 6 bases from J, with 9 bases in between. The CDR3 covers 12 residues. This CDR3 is CASTLVPGELFF. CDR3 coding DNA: TGTGCCAGCACCCTAGTCCCCGGGGAGCTGTTTTTT.